One and the same sample provided the 30 T cell receptor beta chains below, sequenced in a study of cytomegalovirus exposure and HLA in healthy donors. The PCR made use of 60 Vbeta and 13 Jbeta primers. Sequencing was performed with immunoSEQ multiplex PCR; in TCRdb, only in-frame clones are kept and a portion is missing. The data hold around 87,000 clones, with 81% observed a single time. Sequencing was performed on PBMCs. These receptors were taken from a girl aged 2 to 10 in good health and CMV-seropositive.

This clone was found a few times. This chain connects TRBV14 to TRBJ2-2; 8 bases match TRBD1. V trimming: 0 bases; J trimming: 4 bases; junction bases outside the gene matches: 1. This CDR3 is 15 amino acids long. Germline V lookup: CDR1 SGHDN, CDR2 FVKESK. Here the CDR3 reads CASSQEGTGTGELFF. The DNA of the CDR3 is TGTGCCAGCAGCCAAGAGGGGACAGGCACCGGGGAGCTGTTTTTT.

This chain connects TRBV27 to TRBJ2-7; 7 nucleotides line up with TRBD1. The V segment lost 7 bases and the J segment 4 bases; nucleotides outside the gene matches: 7. The length of the CDR3 is 13 residues. The germline V gene encodes CDR1 MNHEY and CDR2 SMNVEV (reference sequence). CDR3 nucleotides: TGTGCCAGCATTGACAGGGAAGGGTACGAGCAGTACTTC. It translates to CASIDREGYEQYF.

The chain employs TRBV6-1 and TRBJ2-6; 8 bases are shared with TRBD1. This CDR3 is 18 amino acids long. The germline V gene has CDR1 MNHNS and CDR2 SASEGT. Losses at the gene ends were 3 bases for V and 1 base for J; bases not matched to a gene: 8. CDR3 amino acids: CASSDLTGAISGANVLTF. CDR3 nucleotides: TGTGCCAGCAGTGATTTGACAGGGGCAATTTCTGGGGCCAACGTCCTGACTTTC.

This clone has only one observation. The rearrangement joins TRBV15 to TRBJ1-3; the D is unclear. The CDR3 length is 16 residues. CDR1 LNHNV and CDR2 YYDKDF come from the germline V gene (reference sequence). V shed 1 base and J shed 1 base, with 11 bases lying between them. Written as DNA, the CDR3 is TGTGCCACCAGCAGAGTTAACGTCAGGTCTGGAAACACCATATATTTT. As protein: CATSRVNVRSGNTIYF.

The rearrangement joins TRBV7-2 to TRBJ2-5, with TRBD1 as a possible D gene (6 bases). The germline V gene has CDR1 SGHTA and CDR2 FQGNSA. The CDR3 runs to 15 residues. Trimming pared 2 bases from V and 4 bases from J, leaving 14 bases between. CDR3 residues: CASSLLGGSGETQYF. In DNA, the CDR3 is TGTGCCAGCAGCTTATTAGGGGGTAGTGGAGAGACCCAGTACTTC.

This clone was found a few times. The chain employs TRBV10-3 and TRBJ2-7; TRBD1 aligns across 7 bases. This CDR3 has 13 amino acids. V trimming: 4 bases; J trimming: 4 bases; junction bases outside the gene matches: 4. Germline V lookup: CDR1 ENHRY, CDR2 SYGVKD. Here the CDR3 reads CAISGQGEYEQYF. The DNA for the CDR3 is TGTGCCATCAGTGGTCAGGGGGAGTACGAGCAGTACTTC.

The rearrangement links TRBV19 to TRBJ2-7; TRBD1 matches 8 bases. Germline V gene lookup returns CDR1 LNHDA and CDR2 SQIVND (reference sequence). The CDR3 contains 15 residues. After removal of 3 bases from V and 5 bases from J, the junction contained 9 bases not matched to a gene. CDR3 sequence (DNA): TGTGCCAGTAGTATTGGACAGGGAGTCCCGAACGAGCAGTACTTC. Translating gives CASSIGQGVPNEQYF.

The chain employs TRBV6-4 and TRBJ2-5, with a possible D match to TRBD2 (5 bases). Germline CDR1 reads MRHNA; CDR2 reads SNTAGT. V lost 6 bases to trimming and J lost 3 bases, with 11 bases between them. The CDR3 runs to 13 residues. CDR3 amino acids: CASSRGLKETQYF. CDR3 sequence (DNA): TGTGCCAGCAGCCGAGGACTCAAAGAGACCCAGTACTTC.

V is TRBV4-2 and J is TRBJ1-4; a weak D match, TRBD1 (6 bases). The CDR3 is 16 residues long. The V and J ends lost 1 base and 4 bases respectively, with 13 bases between them. Germline CDR1 and CDR2: LGHNA and YNFKEQ. The DNA for the CDR3 is TGTGCCAGCAGCCAAGGAGATGGACAGTATAATGAAAAACTGTTTTTT. Translated, it gives CASSQGDGQYNEKLFF.

The chain has TRBV29-1 and TRBJ2-1; D uncertain. The CDR3 extends over 13 amino acids. The ends were cut back, 4 bases at V and 5 bases at J, with 12 bases in the middle. Germline V gene sequence: CDR1 SQVTM, CDR2 ANQGSEA. CDR3 amino acids: CSVGQTLNNEQFF. Written as DNA, the CDR3 is TGCAGCGTTGGGCAGACATTAAACAATGAGCAGTTCTTC.

This chain joins TRBV2 and TRBJ1-2; tentative D call: TRBD1 (5 bases). The V end was cut by 8 bases, the J end by 0 bases, with 10 bases between. The CDR3 runs 13 residues. Per the germline V gene, CDR1 is SNHLY and CDR2 is FYNNEI. The CDR3 reads CASGGDSNYGYTF. CDR3 bases: TGTGCCAGCGGAGGGGACTCTAACTATGGCTACACCTTC.

The chain links TRBV6-1 to TRBJ1-2, with D tentatively TRBD1 (6 bases). CDR1 is MNHNS and CDR2 is SASEGT in the germline V gene. Trimming cost V 0 bases and J 3 bases, with 14 bases left between them. The CDR3 covers 16 residues. The chain's CDR3 is CASSEARGRIYYGYTF. In DNA, the CDR3 is TGTGCCAGCAGTGAAGCGCGGGGGCGGATCTACTATGGCTACACCTTC.

CDR3 coding DNA: TGTGCCACCACTACCCGGGACAGGGGCTCGGGTAACTATGGCTACACCTTC. Translation: CATTTRDRGSGNYGYTF. The chain employs TRBV15 and TRBJ1-2, with 10 bases aligning to TRBD1. The junction had 12 bases not matched to a gene; V was cut back by 7 bases and J by 1 base. Germline V gives CDR1 LNHNV, CDR2 YYDKDF (reference sequence). The CDR3 extends over 17 amino acids.

CDR3 protein: CASSSLAGADTQYF. The CDR3 DNA is TGTGCCAGCAGCTCCCTAGCGGGTGCAGATACGCAGTATTTT. This chain connects TRBV7-9 to TRBJ2-3; 8 nucleotides agree with TRBD2. CDR1 is SEHNR and CDR2 is FQNEAQ in the germline V gene (reference sequence). The V gene end was trimmed by 4 bases and the J gene end by 4 bases; junction bases not matched to a gene: 4. CDR3 size: 14 residues. The full variable domain, completed using reference TRBV7-9 and TRBJ2-3, is DTGVSQNPRHKITKRGQNVTFRCDPISEHNRLYWYRQTLGQGPEFLTYFQNEAQLEKSRLLSDRFSAERPKGSFSTLEIQRTEQGDSAMYLCASSSLAGADTQYFGPGTRLTVL.

The chain uses TRBV7-9 and TRBJ2-7; 14 bases line up with TRBD2. The J segment lost 2 bases and the V segment lost 5 bases, leaving 14 bases of the junction unmatched. CDR1 is SEHNR and CDR2 is FQNEAQ in the germline V gene (reference sequence). The CDR3 contains 19 residues. CDR3 DNA: TGTGCCAGCAGCCCCCCCAAGGGACTAGCGGGAGACAGCACCTACGAGCAGTACTTC. Protein: CASSPPKGLAGDSTYEQYF.

The chain joins TRBV5-8 to TRBJ1-4; D uncertain. V lost 6 bases, J lost 16 bases, and 16 bases lay in between. This CDR3 region has 11 residues. Germline V gene data show CDR1 as SGHTS and CDR2 as YDEGEE. This CDR3 reads CASITGGNGFF. The CDR3 region has the DNA TGTGCCAGCATCACGGGAGGCAACGGGTTTTTT.

The chain recombines TRBV19 with TRBJ1-5; D may be TRBD1 (5 bases). Germline CDR1 LNHDA, CDR2 SQIVND (reference sequence). Trimming took 5 bases from V and 2 from J, leaving 13 bases between them. This CDR3 spans 15 amino acids. CDR3 amino acids: CASSVEGDGNQPQHF. The CDR3 DNA reads TGTGCCAGTAGTGTGGAAGGGGATGGCAATCAGCCCCAGCATTTT.

The rearrangement uses TRBV28 and TRBJ1-2, with TRBD1 matching over 9 bases. The V gene end was trimmed by 4 bases and the J gene end by 8 bases; junction bases not matched to a gene: 2. Germline V CDR1 and CDR2: MDHEN, SYDVKM. The CDR3 has 12 residues. The CDR3 sequence is CASSWDREGYTF. The CDR3 region has the DNA TGTGCCAGCAGTTGGGACAGGGAAGGCTACACCTTC.

The chain carries TRBV10-3 and TRBJ2-6; tentative D call: TRBD1 (5 bases). The V gene's germline CDR1 is ENHRY and CDR2 SYGVKD. The CDR3 sequence is 15 residues long. V was trimmed by 5 bases and J by 2 bases, leaving 10 bases between them. CDR3 region: CAISSGQPGANVLTF. The CDR3 region has the DNA TGTGCCATCAGTTCCGGACAACCTGGGGCCAACGTCCTGACTTTC.

The rearrangement joins TRBV6-6 to TRBJ2-7; possibly TRBD1 for D (8 bases). Per germline, CDR1 MNHNY and CDR2 SVGAGI (reference sequence). The CDR3 spans 16 residues. Deletions cut 7 bases from V and 3 bases from J, with 22 bases between. The CDR3 region is CASTLRGTGGGYEQYF. Here the CDR3 DNA reads TGTGCCAGCACCCTAAGGGGAACAGGGGGGGGCTACGAGCAGTACTTC.

Worth noting for this clone: The junction and the germline gene differ at one end; a read error may be behind it. This chain links TRBV7-7 with TRBJ1-3; D unresolved. Germline lookup yields CDR1 SSHAT and CDR2 FNYEAQ (reference sequence). The CDR3 contains 13 residues. CDR3 sequence reads: CASSLSSGNTIYF. As DNA, the CDR3 is TGTGCTAGCAGTCTGAGCTCTGGAAACACCATATATTTT.

The chain is built from TRBV27 and TRBJ2-7; D possibly corresponds to TRBD2 (6 bases). This CDR3 has 14 residues. The V end lost 2 bases, the J end lost 5 bases, and 13 bases lay between the germline ends. Germline V gives CDR1 MNHEY, CDR2 SMNVEV (reference sequence). CDR3 protein: CASSLLGRSDEQYF. The CDR3 bases are TGTGCCAGCAGTTTACTAGGGAGGAGCGACGAGCAGTACTTC.

V gene TRBV5-1 combines with J gene TRBJ2-1; D call uncertain. Germline V gene lookup returns CDR1 SGHRS and CDR2 YFSETQ. This CDR3 region has 15 residues. V shed 0 bases and J shed 0 bases, with 7 bases lying between them. The chain's CDR3 is CASSLAVSSYNEQFF. In nucleotides, the CDR3 is TGCGCCAGCAGCTTGGCTGTTAGCTCCTACAATGAGCAGTTCTTC. The complete variable domain, with remaining parts taken from reference TRBV5-1 and TRBJ2-1, reads KAGVTQTPRYLIKTRGQQVTLSCSPISGHRSVSWYQQTPGQGLQFLFEYFSETQRNKGNFPGRFSGRQFSNSRSEMNVSTLELGDSALYLCASSLAVSSYNEQFFGPGTRLTVL.

The chain recombines TRBV30 with TRBJ2-3; the D gene is possibly TRBD1 (6 bases). The CDR3 sequence is 15 residues long. The germline V gene encodes CDR1 GTSNPN and CDR2 SVGIG (reference sequence). The V and J ends lost 5 bases and 0 bases respectively, with 15 bases between them. CDR3 in DNA: TGTGCCTGGGCCCGGGGACAAATTAGCACAGATACGCAGTATTTT. Residues: CAWARGQISTDTQYF.

The rearrangement joins TRBV7-8 to TRBJ1-5, with 8 bases that match TRBD1. This CDR3 region has 13 residues. Germline values: CDR1 SGHVS, CDR2 FQNEAQ. V gave up 6 bases and J gave up 7 bases; unmatched junction bases: 5. In DNA, the CDR3 is TGTGCCAGCAGGGGACAGGCAAACCAGCCCCAGCATTTT. Translation gives CASRGQANQPQHF.

The genes are TRBV5-5 and TRBJ1-5; D is ambiguous. Trimming stripped 2 bases from V and 0 bases from J, with 9 bases between. The CDR3 extends over 15 amino acids. In germline, CDR1 is SGHKS, CDR2 YYEKEE (reference sequence). The CDR3 nucleotides read TGTGCCAGCAGCTTTGGGCAGAATAGCAATCAGCCCCAGCATTTT. Translation gives CASSFGQNSNQPQHF.

The chain has TRBV11-2 and TRBJ1-1; 8 bases fit TRBD1. Trimming cost V 5 bases and J 4 bases; bases outside gene matches: 9. The CDR3 runs 15 residues. CDR1 and CDR2 (germline): SGHAT, FQNNGV. CDR3 in DNA: TGTGCCAGCAGCCCAGGGGACAGGTGGGGCACTGAAGCTTTCTTT. As protein: CASSPGDRWGTEAFF.

This clone was seen once. The CDR3 loop reads CASSLSSGLALHLRAGQYF. CDR3 coding DNA: TGTGCCAGCAGTTTAAGTTCCGGGCTAGCGTTGCACCTACGAGCAGGGCAGTACTTC. The genes are TRBV28 and TRBJ2-7; D may be TRBD2 (6 bases). The V and J ends lost 2 bases and 9 bases respectively, with 32 bases between them. CDR1 MDHEN and CDR2 SYDVKM come from the germline V gene. CDR3 size: 19 residues.

This chain uses TRBV25-1 with TRBJ1-1; no firm D call. Deletions cut 2 bases from V and 3 bases from J, with 13 bases between. The CDR3 contains 15 residues. Germline V gene sequence: CDR1 MGHDK, CDR2 SYGVNS. The CDR3 DNA is TGTGCCAGCAGTGAAGATACCGGGTGGCACACTGAAGCTTTCTTT. It translates to CASSEDTGWHTEAFF.

The chain carries TRBV7-9 and TRBJ1-1; no clear D. Between the trimmed V and J ends, which lost 2 bases and 4 bases, there was a span of 8 bases. CDR1 SEHNR and CDR2 FQNEAQ come from the germline V gene (reference sequence). The CDR3 covers 13 residues. Here the CDR3 DNA reads TGTGCCAGCAGCTTATTAGCTGTCACTGAAGCTTTCTTT. Translated: CASSLLAVTEAFF.